Listed here are 26 T cell receptor beta chains from one sample, sequenced in a study of blood T cells in healthy people across ages. The second PCR ran about 6 to 11 cycles with a sample-barcoded 5' primer and J-beta primers. TCRdb used MiXCR to reprocess the 5' RACE reads, holding one entry per CDR3 protein. The table has some 760,000 distinct CDR3 sequences, just under 25% seen once. This sample was also put to use in a study of T cells of mothers and their children.

The sequencing sample was made of blood. The receptors come from a boy aged 5-17 years in good health.

In its sample, this clonotype was seen many times. V gene TRBV29-1 combines with J gene TRBJ2-5, with unresolved D. Trimming pared 6 bases from V and 3 bases from J, leaving 11 bases between. CDR1 is SQVTM, CDR2 ANQGSEA, per germline. This CDR3 region has 12 residues. DNA of the CDR3: TGCAGCGTGATGGCGTACGAAGAGACCCAGTACTTC. Amino acid sequence: CSVMAYEETQYF.

This clonotype appeared many times. The chain joins TRBV29-1 to TRBJ2-1, with 10 bases lining up with TRBD2. The V gene's germline CDR1 is SQVTM and CDR2 ANQGSEA. V shed 1 base, J shed 6 bases, and the junction held 3 bases outside the gene matches. The length of the CDR3 is 14 residues. DNA for the CDR3: TGCAGCGTTGAAGCTAGCGGGAGCGGCAATGAGCAGTTCTTC. Translation: CSVEASGSGNEQFF.

This clonotype was seen only a few times. The CDR3 protein is CASSGAFEEGRPQYF. The CDR3 coding sequence is TGTGCCAGCTCCGGGGCCTTCGAGGAGGGCCGGCCCCAGTACTTC. V gene TRBV7-2 combines with J gene TRBJ2-7; D perhaps matches TRBD2 (6 bases). Looked up from germline, CDR1 is SGHTA and CDR2 is FQGNSA. Trimming left V 8 bases short and J 10 bases short, with 27 bases between. The CDR3 has 15 residues.

This chain links TRBV29-1 with TRBJ2-5; D unclear. The V end lost 3 bases, the J end lost 1 base, and 9 bases lay between the germline ends. The CDR3 sequence is 13 residues long. The germline V gene encodes CDR1 SQVTM and CDR2 ANQGSEA. The CDR3 region has the DNA TGCAGCGTTGAGAAGGTCCTCCAAGAGACCCAGTACTTC. This sequence encodes CSVEKVLQETQYF.

The chain is built from TRBV12-3 or TRBV12-4 and TRBJ1-1, with D uncertain. The V gene lost 3 bases and the J gene lost 6 bases, with 17 bases spanning the gap. The CDR3 spans 15 residues. The CDR3, as DNA: TGTGCCAGCAGTTTCGAGGGAGGAGGGTCTTCTGAAGCTTTCTTT. Encoded protein: CASSFEGGGSSEAFF.

This clonotype was found a few times. This chain uses TRBV29-1 with TRBJ1-5; 7 bases map to TRBD1. CDR1 and CDR2 (germline): SQVTM, ANQGSEA. The CDR3 runs 14 residues. Unmatched junction bases numbered 8, after V lost 7 bases and J lost 2 bases. The CDR3 bases are TGCAGCGCGGCCGGGCAGGGGGGCAATCAGCCCCAGCATTTT. This codes for CSAAGQGGNQPQHF.

This clonotype turned up a few times. The chain employs TRBV7-9 and TRBJ2-3; D is uncertain. The V and J ends lost 6 bases and 4 bases respectively, with 8 bases between them. The CDR3 covers 12 residues. From germline, CDR1 is SEHNR and CDR2 FQNEAQ (reference sequence). The CDR3 protein is CASRDGSDTQYF. The CDR3, as DNA: TGTGCCAGCAGGGACGGTTCAGATACGCAGTATTTT.

This clonotype was found a few times. V is TRBV5-1 and J is TRBJ2-5, with 7 bases fitting TRBD2. The germline V gene has CDR1 SGHRS and CDR2 YFSETQ. This CDR3 is 13 amino acids long. V lost 0 bases and J lost 11; bases outside the gene matches: 7. CDR3 protein: CASSLDYAGVQYF. DNA for the CDR3: TGCGCCAGCAGCTTGGATTACGCGGGAGTTCAGTACTTC. The full variable domain, rest sourced from reference TRBV5-1 and TRBJ2-5, is KAGVTQTPRYLIKTRGQQVTLSCSPISGHRSVSWYQQTPGQGLQFLFEYFSETQRNKGNFPGRFSGRQFSNSRSEMNVSTLELGDSALYLCASSLDYAGVQYFGPGTRLLVL.

This clonotype showed up just a few times. The V call is TRBV29-1, the J call TRBJ2-7; TRBD1 is a possible D gene (5 bases). This CDR3 spans 11 amino acids. Germline CDR1 reads SQVTM; CDR2 reads ANQGSEA. The V end lost 5 bases, the J end lost 4 bases, and 9 bases lay between the germline ends. The CDR3 bases are TGCAGCGTTTATGACAGTTACGAGCAGTACTTC. Protein: CSVYDSYEQYF.

The rearrangement joins TRBV7-9 to TRBJ2-1; D is perhaps TRBD2 (7 bases). V lost 4 bases and J 4 bases, leaving 14 bases between the germline ends. CDR1 and CDR2 (germline): SEHNR, FQNEAQ (reference sequence). The CDR3 is 15 residues long. The CDR3 loop is CASSSRGTNYNEQFF. The CDR3 DNA follows: TGTGCCAGCAGCTCGCGGGGGACAAATTACAATGAGCAGTTCTTC.

V usage is TRBV29-1 and J usage is TRBJ2-5; TRBD1 agrees at 8 bases. Gene TRBJ2-1 matches the end of the DNA better, so the J call may be wrong. Germline lookup yields CDR1 SQVTM and CDR2 ANQGSEA. CDR3 length equals 16 residues. DNA for the CDR3: TGCAGCGTCCCCAATGGATGGACAGGGCAGGGGAGTGAGCAGTTCTTC. Residues: CSVPNGWTGQGSEQFF.

The V call is TRBV6-5, the J call TRBJ2-4, with 14 bases matching TRBD2. Germline V gene data show CDR1 as MNHEY and CDR2 as SVGAGI. Trimming removed 5 bases from V and 9 bases from J; junction bases left unmatched: 6. The CDR3 totals 15 residues. DNA of the CDR3: TGTGCCAGCAGTACAGGGACTAGCGGGGGTGGCATTCAGTACTTC. It is translated as CASSTGTSGGGIQYF.

This clonotype was seen a few times. J is TRBJ2-1 and V is TRBV6-4; no clear D gene. The CDR3 has 15 residues. Trimming cost V 4 bases and J 0 bases, with 10 bases left between them. Germline lookup yields CDR1 MRHNA and CDR2 SNTAGT. The CDR3 region has the DNA TGTGCCAGCAGTGTTCTACCCAGCTCCTACAATGAGCAGTTCTTC. The encoded protein is CASSVLPSSYNEQFF.

The CDR3 sequence: CASSHNGLHGEKLFF. As DNA, the CDR3 is TGTGCCAGCAGCCATAACGGGCTCCACGGCGAAAAACTGTTTTTT. This sequence joins TRBV7-2 and TRBJ1-4; D gene unclear. The ends were cut back, 5 bases at V and 8 bases at J, with 18 bases in the middle. Germline lookup yields CDR1 SGHTA and CDR2 FQGNSA. The CDR3 consists of 15 residues.

This clonotype occurred a few times. J is TRBJ2-1 and V is TRBV28, with a weak D call TRBD2 (10 bases). Germline V gives CDR1 MDHEN, CDR2 SYDVKM. CDR3 length equals 21 residues. Deletions cut 4 bases from V and 4 bases from J, with 32 bases between. The CDR3 DNA reads as TGTGCCAGCAGTTCACGCACGGACAGGGGTGCTAGCGGGAGACGGTACAATGAGCAGTTCTTC. It codes for CASSSRTDRGASGRRYNEQFF.

In DNA form, the CDR3 reads TGTGCCAGCAGCCTCTCCCACAGGACCGGGGAGCTGTTTTTT. Residues: CASSLSHRTGELFF. The chain carries TRBV28 and TRBJ2-2; possibly TRBD1 for D (5 bases). Germline CDR1 MDHEN, CDR2 SYDVKM. Trimming removed 6 bases at V and 5 bases at J, with 13 bases between. This CDR3 contains 14 residues.

The chain links TRBV5-1 to TRBJ1-4; D gene ambiguous. There are 14 residues in the CDR3. V was shortened by 0 bases and J by 8 bases, with 11 bases between the two germline ends. CDR1 and CDR2 from the germline V gene are SGHRS and YFSETQ. This CDR3 reads CASSLGGVGEKLFF. The CDR3 DNA reads TGCGCCAGCAGCTTGGGAGGCGTAGGGGAAAAACTGTTTTTT.

This chain joins TRBV3-1 and TRBJ2-7; the D gene is possibly TRBD2 (6 bases). Germline V gives CDR1 LGHDT, CDR2 YNNKEL (reference sequence). With 4 bases removed from V and 7 bases from J, the gap between germline ends came to 20 bases. The CDR3 is 15 residues long. For the CDR3, the DNA is TGTGCCAGCAGCCGGAGGGGTATTGGGATGGGGGAGCAGTACTTC. This codes for CASSRRGIGMGEQYF.

J is TRBJ2-1 and V is TRBV7-2; D is possibly TRBD1 (5 bases). Trimming shortened V by 5 bases and J by 9 bases, and 11 bases separated the two germline ends. This CDR3 is 12 amino acids long. Germline V lookup: CDR1 SGHTA, CDR2 FQGNSA. The CDR3 nucleotides read TGTGCCAGCAGCGTCCAGGGCCTTGAGCAGTTCTTC. This encodes CASSVQGLEQFF.

Note on this clonotype: At one end, the junction sequence differs from germline, possibly due to a read error. This chain uses TRBV20-1 with TRBJ2-7; 7 bases are a match to TRBD1. Germline-derived CDR1 and CDR2 are DFQATT and SNEGSKA (reference sequence). CDR3 length: 16 amino acids. The CDR3 here is CSARDTVRQGPYEQHF. The CDR3 DNA follows: TGCAGTGCTAGAGATACGGTGAGACAGGGTCCCTACGAGCAGCACTTC.

V is TRBV20-1 and J is TRBJ2-5; TRBD1 agrees at 9 bases. The J call may be in error: the DNA end matches TRBJ2-7 better. This CDR3 contains 15 residues. Germline V gene data show CDR1 as DFQATT and CDR2 as SNEGSKA (reference sequence). CDR3 nucleotide sequence: TGCAGTGCTAGGTTTGAGGGGACAGGGATCTACGAGCAGTACTTC. This codes for CSARFEGTGIYEQYF.

This clonotype was observed a handful of times. This chain links TRBV12-3 or TRBV12-4 with TRBJ2-1, with a weak D call TRBD2 (5 bases). Between the trimmed V and J ends, which lost 0 bases and 10 bases, there was a span of 10 bases. This CDR3 contains 13 residues. For the CDR3, the DNA is TGTGCCAGCAGTTTAGCGGAGGCCCTCGAGCAGTTCTTC. This sequence encodes CASSLAEALEQFF.

This rearrangement joins TRBV6-1 to TRBJ2-7; D gene unclear. Germline V gene data show CDR1 as MNHNS and CDR2 as SASEGT. The CDR3 has 11 residues. Trimming cost V 10 bases and J 3 bases, with 10 bases left between them. CDR3 in amino acids: CATRNNYEQYF. The CDR3 region has the DNA TGTGCCACCAGAAATAACTACGAGCAGTACTTC.

This clonotype was seen more than once but under ten times. V gene TRBV20-1 combines with J gene TRBJ1-5; 7 bases align to TRBD1. This CDR3 is built from 17 residues. Germline CDR1 and CDR2: DFQATT and SNEGSKA (reference sequence). The trim removed 6 bases at V and 0 bases at J, leaving 14 bases unmatched. Here the CDR3 reads CSARDSIQLYSNQPQHF. CDR3 in DNA: TGCAGTGCCCGGGACAGTATCCAGCTTTATAGCAATCAGCCCCAGCATTTT.

The V gene is TRBV24-1, the J gene TRBJ2-1; D uncertain. Deletions cut 3 bases from V and 8 bases from J, with 7 bases between. Germline assignment: CDR1 KGHDR and CDR2 SFDVKD. This CDR3 region has 12 residues. The CDR3 loop reads CATSDSEDEQFF. In DNA, the CDR3 is TGTGCCACCAGTGATAGTGAAGATGAGCAGTTCTTC.

V and J are TRBV13 and TRBJ2-7; possibly TRBD1 for D (5 bases). Trimming stripped 5 bases from V and 2 bases from J, with 13 bases between. CDR1 and CDR2 (germline): PRHDT, FYEKMQ (reference sequence). CDR3 length: 14 amino acids. The CDR3 DNA sequence: TGTGCCAGCAGCCCAGGCAGGGCCCCCTACGAGCAGTACTTC. Translating gives CASSPGRAPYEQYF. Full variable domain (outside the CDR3, taken from reference TRBV13 and TRBJ2-7): AAGVIQSPRHLIKEKRETATLKCYPIPRHDTVYWYQQGPGQDPQFLISFYEKMQSDKGSIPDRFSAQQFSDYHSELNMSSLELGDSALYFCASSPGRAPYEQYFGPGTRLTVT.